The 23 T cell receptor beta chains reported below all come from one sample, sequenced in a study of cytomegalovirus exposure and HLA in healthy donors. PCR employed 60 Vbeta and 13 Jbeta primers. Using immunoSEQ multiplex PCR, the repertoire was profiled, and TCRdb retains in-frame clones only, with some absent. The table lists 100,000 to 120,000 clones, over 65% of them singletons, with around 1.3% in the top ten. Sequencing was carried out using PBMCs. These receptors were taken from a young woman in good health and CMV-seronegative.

CDR3 region: CASSEGDEQYF. CDR3 bases: TGTGCCAGCAGCGAGGGGGACGAGCAGTACTTC. The V call is TRBV27, the J call TRBJ2-7; tentative D call: TRBD1 (6 bases). Germline V gene sequence: CDR1 MNHEY, CDR2 SMNVEV (reference sequence). The V gene lost 6 bases and the J gene lost 5 bases, with 8 bases spanning the gap. This CDR3 contains 11 residues.

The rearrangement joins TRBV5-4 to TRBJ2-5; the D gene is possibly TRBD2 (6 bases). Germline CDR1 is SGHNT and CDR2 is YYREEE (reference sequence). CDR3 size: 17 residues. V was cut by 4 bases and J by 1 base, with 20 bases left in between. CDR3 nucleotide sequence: TGTGCCAGCAGCCCGGGGGTCGGGGCTGAAGGCCAAGAGACCCAGTACTTC. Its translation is CASSPGVGAEGQETQYF.

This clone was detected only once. CDR3 protein: CASSTDRGGSPLHF. CDR3 DNA sequence: TGTGCCAGTAGTACCGACAGGGGAGGTTCACCCCTCCACTTT. The chain recombines TRBV19 with TRBJ1-6; 8 nucleotides match TRBD1. Trimming at V came to 4 bases and at J to 9 bases, leaving 5 bases not matched to a gene. CDR1 is LNHDA and CDR2 is SQIVND in the germline V gene (reference sequence). The CDR3 extends over 14 amino acids. Looking up the rest from reference TRBV19 and TRBJ1-6 gives the full variable domain: DGGITQSPKYLFRKEGQNVTLSCEQNLNHDAMYWYRQDPGQGLRLIYYSQIVNDFQKGDIAEGYSVSREKKESFPLTVTSAQKNPTAFYLCASSTDRGGSPLHFGNGTRLTVT.

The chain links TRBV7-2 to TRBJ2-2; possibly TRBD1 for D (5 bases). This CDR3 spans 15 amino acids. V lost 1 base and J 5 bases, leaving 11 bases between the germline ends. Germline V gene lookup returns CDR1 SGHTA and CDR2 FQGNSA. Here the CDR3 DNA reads TGTGCCAGCAGCTTAGATGTCAGGGCGACCGGGGAGCTGTTTTTT. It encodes CASSLDVRATGELFF.

The CDR3 DNA sequence: TGCGCCAGCAGCCAAGGACAAATCAATCAGCCCCAGCATTTT. Translated, it gives CASSQGQINQPQHF. The chain couples TRBV4-3 to TRBJ1-5, with unresolved D. Trimming took off 1 base at V and 3 bases at J, with 7 bases between the two ends. The germline V gene encodes CDR1 LGHNA and CDR2 YSLEER. CDR3 length: 14 residues.

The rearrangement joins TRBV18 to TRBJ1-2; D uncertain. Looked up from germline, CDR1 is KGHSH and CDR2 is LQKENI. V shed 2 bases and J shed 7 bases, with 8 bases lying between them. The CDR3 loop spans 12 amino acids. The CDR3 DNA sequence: TGTGCCAGCTCACCATCGGGTTCTGGCTACACCTTC. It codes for CASSPSGSGYTF.

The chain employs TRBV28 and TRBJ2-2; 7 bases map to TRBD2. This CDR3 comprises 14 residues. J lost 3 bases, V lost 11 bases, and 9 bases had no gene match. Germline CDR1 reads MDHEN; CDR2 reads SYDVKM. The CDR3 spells CAVPSGAYTGELFF. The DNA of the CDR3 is TGTGCCGTACCGAGCGGGGCGTACACCGGGGAGCTGTTTTTT.

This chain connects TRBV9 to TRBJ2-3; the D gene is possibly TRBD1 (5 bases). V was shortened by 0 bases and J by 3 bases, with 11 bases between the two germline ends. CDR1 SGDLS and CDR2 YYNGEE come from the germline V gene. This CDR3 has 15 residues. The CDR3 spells CASSVDPSGTDTQYF. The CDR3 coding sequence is TGTGCCAGCAGCGTAGACCCTTCAGGGACAGATACGCAGTATTTT.

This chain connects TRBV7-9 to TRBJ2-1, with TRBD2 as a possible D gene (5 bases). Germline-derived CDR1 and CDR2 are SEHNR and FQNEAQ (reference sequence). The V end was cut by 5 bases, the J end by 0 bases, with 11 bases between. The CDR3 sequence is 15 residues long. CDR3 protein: CASSGRGSSYNEQFF. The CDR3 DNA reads TGTGCCAGCAGCGGCCGTGGGAGCTCCTACAATGAGCAGTTCTTC.

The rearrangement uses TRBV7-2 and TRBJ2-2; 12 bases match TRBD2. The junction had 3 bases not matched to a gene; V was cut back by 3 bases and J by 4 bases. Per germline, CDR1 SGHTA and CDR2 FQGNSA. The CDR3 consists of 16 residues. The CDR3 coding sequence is TGTGCCAGCAGCTTGCTAGCGGGGGGGGGCACCGGGGAGCTGTTTTTT. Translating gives CASSLLAGGGTGELFF.

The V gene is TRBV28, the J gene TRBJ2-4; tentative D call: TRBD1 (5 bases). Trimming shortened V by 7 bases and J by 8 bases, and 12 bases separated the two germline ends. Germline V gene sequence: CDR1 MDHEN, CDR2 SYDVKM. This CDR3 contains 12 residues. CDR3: CASTNRWDIQYF. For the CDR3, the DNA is TGTGCCAGCACCAACAGGTGGGACATTCAGTACTTC. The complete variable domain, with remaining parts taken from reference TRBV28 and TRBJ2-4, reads DVKVTQSSRYLVKRTGEKVFLECVQDMDHENMFWYRQDPGLGLRLIYFSYDVKMKEKGDIPEGYSVSREKKERFSLILESASTNQTSMYLCASTNRWDIQYFGAGTRLSVL.

The CDR3 loop is CSVDIAGGSYEQYF. CDR3 coding DNA: TGCAGCGTTGATATAGCGGGAGGTTCCTACGAGCAGTACTTC. The chain is built from TRBV29-1 and TRBJ2-7; 10 nucleotides agree with TRBD2. Germline CDR1 is SQVTM and CDR2 is ANQGSEA. The CDR3 is 14 amino acids. V lost 3 bases to trimming and J lost 1 base; unmatched junction nucleotides: 3.

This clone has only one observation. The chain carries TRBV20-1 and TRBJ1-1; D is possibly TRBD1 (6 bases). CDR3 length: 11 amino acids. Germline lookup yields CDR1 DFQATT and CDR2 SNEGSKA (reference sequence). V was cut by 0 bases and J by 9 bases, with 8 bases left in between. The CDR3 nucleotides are TGCAGTGCTAGAGAGCAGGGGAAAGCTTTCTTT. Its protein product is CSAREQGKAFF.

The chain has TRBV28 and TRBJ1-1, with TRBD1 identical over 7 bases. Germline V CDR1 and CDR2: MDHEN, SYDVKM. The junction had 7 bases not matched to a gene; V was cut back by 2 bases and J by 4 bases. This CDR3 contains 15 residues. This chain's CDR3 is CASSLGGGVPTEAFF. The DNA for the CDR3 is TGTGCCAGCAGTTTAGGAGGGGGCGTGCCCACTGAAGCTTTCTTT.

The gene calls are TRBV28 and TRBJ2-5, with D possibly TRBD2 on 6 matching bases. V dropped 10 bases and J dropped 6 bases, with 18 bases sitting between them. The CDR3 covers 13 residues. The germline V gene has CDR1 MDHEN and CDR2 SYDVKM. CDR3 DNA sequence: TGTGCCACACGACTAGTCGGAGATCAGACCCAGTACTTC. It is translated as CATRLVGDQTQYF.

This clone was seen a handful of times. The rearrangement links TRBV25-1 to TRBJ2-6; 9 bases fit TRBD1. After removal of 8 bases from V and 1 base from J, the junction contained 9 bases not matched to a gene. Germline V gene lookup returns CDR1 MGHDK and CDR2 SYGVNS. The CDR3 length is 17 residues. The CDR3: CASSTGTGFSGANVLTF. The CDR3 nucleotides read TGTGCCAGCTCAACCGGGACAGGGTTTTCTGGGGCCAACGTCCTGACTTTC.

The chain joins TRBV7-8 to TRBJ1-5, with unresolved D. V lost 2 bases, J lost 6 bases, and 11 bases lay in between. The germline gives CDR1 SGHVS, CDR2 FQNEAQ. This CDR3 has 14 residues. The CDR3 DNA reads TGTGCCAGCAGCTTAAGTTCGGCGGGTCAGCCCCAGCATTTT. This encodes CASSLSSAGQPQHF.

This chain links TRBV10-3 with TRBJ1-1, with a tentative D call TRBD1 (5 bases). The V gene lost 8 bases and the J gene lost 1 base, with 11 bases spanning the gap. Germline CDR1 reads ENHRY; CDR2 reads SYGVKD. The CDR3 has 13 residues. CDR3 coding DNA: TGTGCCATCGCGGACACGGCGAACACTGAAGCTTTCTTT. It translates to CAIADTANTEAFF.

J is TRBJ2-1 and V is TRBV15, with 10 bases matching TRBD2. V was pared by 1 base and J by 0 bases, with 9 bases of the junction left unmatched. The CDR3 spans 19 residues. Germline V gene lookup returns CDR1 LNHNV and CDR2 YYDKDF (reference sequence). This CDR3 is CATSRGGGLAGASYNEQFF. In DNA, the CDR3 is TGTGCCACCAGCAGAGGTGGTGGCCTAGCGGGAGCCTCCTACAATGAGCAGTTCTTC. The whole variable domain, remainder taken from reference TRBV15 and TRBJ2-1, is DAMVIQNPRYQVTQFGKPVTLSCSQTLNHNVMYWYQQKSSQAPKLLFHYYDKDFNNEADTPDNFQSRRPNTSFCFLDIRSPGLGDTAMYLCATSRGGGLAGASYNEQFFGPGTRLTVL.

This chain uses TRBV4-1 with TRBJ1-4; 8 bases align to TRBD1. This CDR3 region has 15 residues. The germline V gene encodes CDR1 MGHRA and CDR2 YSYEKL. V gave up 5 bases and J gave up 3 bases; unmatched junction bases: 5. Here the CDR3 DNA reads TGCGCCAGCAGCGAAAACAGGGGGTCTAATGAAAAACTGTTTTTT. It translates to CASSENRGSNEKLFF.

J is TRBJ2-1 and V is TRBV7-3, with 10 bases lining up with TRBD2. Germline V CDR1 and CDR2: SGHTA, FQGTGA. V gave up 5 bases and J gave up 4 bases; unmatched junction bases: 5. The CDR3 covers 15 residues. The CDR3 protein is CASSRSGGGYNEQFF. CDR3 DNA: TGTGCCAGCAGCCGGAGCGGGGGGGGATACAATGAGCAGTTCTTC.

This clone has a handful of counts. Here the CDR3 DNA reads TGCGCCAGCAGCCCGGGACTAGCGGGTCCCTACGAGCAGTACTTC. It translates to CASSPGLAGPYEQYF. The V call is TRBV5-1, the J call TRBJ2-7; 12 bases agree with TRBD2. CDR3 length equals 15 residues. Per germline, CDR1 SGHRS and CDR2 YFSETQ. The junction had 4 bases not matched to a gene; V was cut back by 4 bases and J by 2 bases.

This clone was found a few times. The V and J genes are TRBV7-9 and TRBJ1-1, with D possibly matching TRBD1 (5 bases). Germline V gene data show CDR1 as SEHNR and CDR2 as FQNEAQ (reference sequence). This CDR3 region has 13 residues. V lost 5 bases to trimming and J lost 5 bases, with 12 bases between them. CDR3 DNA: TGTGCCAGCAGCCGACCGGGGGGAACTGAAGCTTTCTTT. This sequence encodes CASSRPGGTEAFF.